A single sample is the source of the 18 T cell receptor beta chains below, sequenced in a study of control samples from healthy donors and cancer patients. Produced via immunoSEQ multiplex PCR; TCRdb's table is partial and in-frame only. Among roughly 130,000 clones listed, 75% to 95% were seen once. Input material: blood. Source of these receptors: a man aged 18 to 30 in good health.

This rearrangement joins TRBV6-2 or TRBV6-3 to TRBJ2-2; 7 nucleotides line up with TRBD2. The V and J ends lost 6 bases and 7 bases, in that order; junction bases with no gene match: 11. The CDR3 covers 15 residues. Germline lookup yields CDR1 MNHEY and CDR2 SVGEGT. The CDR3, as DNA: TGTGCCAGCAGCCGCCCGGGGAGGGAGAGCGGGGAGCTGTTTTTT. This codes for CASSRPGRESGELFF.

This clone was counted a single time. The chain recombines TRBV5-4 with TRBJ2-2; D gene unclear. The CDR3 extends over 16 amino acids. Trimming removed 2 bases from V and 4 bases from J, with 15 bases in between. Germline V gene lookup returns CDR1 SGHNT and CDR2 YYREEE (reference sequence). The CDR3 coding sequence is TGTGCCAGCAGCTTTTTGCTTCCATCAGCCACCGGGGAGCTGTTTTTT. This sequence encodes CASSFLLPSATGELFF. The variable domain in full, completed from reference TRBV5-4 and TRBJ2-2, reads ETGVTQSPTHLIKTRGQQVTLRCSSQSGHNTVSWYQQALGQGPQFIFQYYREEENGRGNFPPRFSGLQFPNYSSELNVNALELDDSALYLCASSFLLPSATGELFFGEGSRLTVL.

The chain uses TRBV5-1 and TRBJ2-1; TRBD2 agrees at 7 bases. The CDR3 spans 16 residues. Germline CDR1 SGHRS, CDR2 YFSETQ. The V gene end was trimmed by 2 bases and the J gene end by 5 bases; junction bases not matched to a gene: 10. For the CDR3, the DNA is TGCGCCAGCAGCTTAGGTTATGAGGCGGGGGACAATGAGCAGTTCTTC. Its translation: CASSLGYEAGDNEQFF.

The sample holds one count of this clone. The chain couples TRBV28 to TRBJ1-1; D gene uncertain. Germline lookup yields CDR1 MDHEN and CDR2 SYDVKM. V lost 3 bases, J lost 5 bases, and 10 bases lay in between. The CDR3 consists of 13 residues. The CDR3 region is CASSLGSGTEAFF. Here the CDR3 DNA reads TGTGCCAGCAGTTTGGGGTCCGGGACTGAAGCTTTCTTT.

The rearrangement joins TRBV7-8 to TRBJ1-5; TRBD1 might be the D (6 bases). V was trimmed by 5 bases and J by 2 bases, leaving 16 bases between them. The V gene's germline CDR1 is SGHVS and CDR2 FQNEAQ. The CDR3 covers 16 residues. CDR3 in amino acids: CASSHHRVEGNQPQHF. Written as DNA, the CDR3 is TGTGCCAGCAGCCATCACAGGGTAGAGGGCAATCAGCCCCAGCATTTT.

The V gene is TRBV3-1 (or the pseudogene TRBV3-2), the J gene TRBJ2-5; unclear D gene. Germline lookup yields CDR1 LGHDT and CDR2 YNNKEL (reference sequence). The germline V and J ends were trimmed by 0 bases and 10 bases, with 12 bases remaining between them. The CDR3 runs 13 residues. CDR3 bases: TGTGCCAGCAGCCAAGAGACTGGGTGGGACCAGTACTTC. This encodes CASSQETGWDQYF.

The gene calls are TRBV29-1 and TRBJ1-1; the match to TRBD1 covers 8 bases. The CDR3 spans 13 residues. Germline loops: CDR1 SQVTM, CDR2 ANQGSEA. The V gene end was trimmed by 7 bases and the J gene end by 1 base; junction bases not matched to a gene: 5. The CDR3 spells CSAYDRGNTEAFF. CDR3 coding DNA: TGCAGCGCTTACGACAGGGGGAACACTGAAGCTTTCTTT.

The count of this clone is one. This sequence joins TRBV6-5 and TRBJ1-1; D not resolved. The V end lost 2 bases, the J end lost 2 bases, and 9 bases lay between the germline ends. This CDR3 has 14 residues. CDR1 MNHEY and CDR2 SVGAGI come from the germline V gene. The CDR3 protein is CASSYRDGNTEAFF. CDR3 DNA: TGTGCCAGCAGTTACCGCGACGGAAACACTGAAGCTTTCTTT.

The chain employs TRBV28 and TRBJ1-4; tentatively, D is TRBD1 (5 bases). Trimming shortened V by 7 bases and J by 10 bases, and 19 bases separated the two germline ends. CDR1 is MDHEN, CDR2 SYDVKM, per germline. CDR3 size: 14 residues. The CDR3 DNA sequence: TGTGCCAGCACCCCACAGGACCCCGGAGGAAAACTGTTTTTT. It specifies CASTPQDPGGKLFF.

The chain employs TRBV11-2 and TRBJ2-7; the D is unclear. V lost 2 bases and J 4 bases, leaving 6 bases between the germline ends. In germline, CDR1 is SGHAT, CDR2 FQNNGV. The CDR3 runs 12 residues. The CDR3 sequence is CASSLSAYEQYF. The CDR3 DNA reads TGTGCCAGCAGCTTATCCGCATACGAGCAGTACTTC.

The chain joins TRBV6-1 to TRBJ2-5; 7 bases align to TRBD1. The CDR3 length is 14 residues. CDR1 MNHNS and CDR2 SASEGT come from the germline V gene. The trim removed 3 bases at V and 1 base at J, leaving 2 bases unmatched. In DNA form, the CDR3 reads TGTGCCAGCAGTGACCGGACAGGCCAAGAGACCCAGTACTTC. This codes for CASSDRTGQETQYF.

The chain uses TRBV6-2 or TRBV6-3 and TRBJ2-3; a possible D gene is TRBD2 (6 bases). There are 18 residues in the CDR3. Germline V gene sequence: CDR1 MNHEY, CDR2 SVGEGT. The ends were cut back, 5 bases at V and 0 bases at J, with 21 bases in the middle. The CDR3 region has the DNA TGTGCCAGCAGTCCCCGAGCCCAGCTAGCGACTAGCACAGATACGCAGTATTTT. This gives the protein CASSPRAQLATSTDTQYF.

The genes are TRBV4-3 and TRBJ2-1; the D gene could be TRBD1 or TRBD2 (5 bases each). The CDR3 spans 13 residues. Trimming cost V 0 bases and J 8 bases, with 8 bases left between them. Germline CDR1 and CDR2: LGHNA and YSLEER. The CDR3 DNA reads as TGCGCCAGCAGCCAAGAGAGGGGAGATGAGCAGTTCTTC. This encodes CASSQERGDEQFF.

This clone was seen a handful of times. The chain carries TRBV7-9 and TRBJ1-1; a weak D match, TRBD1 (5 bases). CDR3 length: 13 amino acids. V was clipped by 5 bases and J by 6 bases, with 13 bases between them. The germline V gene encodes CDR1 SEHNR and CDR2 FQNEAQ (reference sequence). CDR3 in amino acids: CASSKTVAPEAFF. Here the CDR3 DNA reads TGTGCCAGCAGCAAGACAGTGGCTCCTGAAGCTTTCTTT.

The rearrangement uses TRBV3-1 (or the pseudogene TRBV3-2) and TRBJ2-1; 8 nucleotides match TRBD2. The CDR3 totals 17 residues. Germline CDR1 reads LGHDT; CDR2 reads YNNKEL (reference sequence). With 1 base clipped from V and 4 bases from J, the junction kept 9 bases outside the gene matches. The CDR3 coding sequence is TGTGCCAGCAGCCAAGTAGGGGCGGGAGGCCGATACAATGAGCAGTTCTTC. This encodes CASSQVGAGGRYNEQFF.

The chain recombines TRBV5-6 with TRBJ1-4; 8 bases fit TRBD1. CDR1 is SGHDT, CDR2 YYEEEE, per germline. V was clipped by 4 bases and J by 8 bases; unmatched bases: 10. The CDR3 consists of 15 residues. The CDR3 DNA follows: TGTGCCAGCAGCGAAAGTACAGGGGGAGACGAAAAACTGTTTTTT. Encoded protein: CASSESTGGDEKLFF.

The J gene is TRBJ2-7, the V gene TRBV3-1 (or the pseudogene TRBV3-2); 8 bases map to TRBD1. The CDR3 is 13 residues long. Unmatched junction bases numbered 4, after V lost 5 bases and J lost 4 bases. The germline CDR1 and CDR2 sequences are LGHDT and YNNKEL (reference sequence). The CDR3 loop is CASSGQGQYEQYF. The CDR3 coding sequence is TGTGCCAGCAGCGGACAGGGTCAGTACGAGCAGTACTTC.

The rearrangement links TRBV5-4 to TRBJ1-2, with D possibly TRBD1 on 6 matching bases. The CDR3 runs to 13 residues. V was shortened by 0 bases and J by 8 bases, with 11 bases between the two germline ends. Germline assignment: CDR1 SGHNT and CDR2 YYREEE (reference sequence). The CDR3: CASSLGGAPGYTF. CDR3 in DNA: TGTGCCAGCAGCTTGGGGGGGGCGCCCGGCTACACCTTC.